The 11 T cell receptor beta chains reported below all come from one sample, sequenced in a study of Graves' ophthalmopathy and Graves' hyperthyroidism. Amplification of TCR beta CDR3 regions used RNA transcripts. Amplification began with first-round RT-PCR using HTBI primers, then second-round multiplex PCR was performed. TCRdb called the multiplex PCR reads again in MiXCR, with one record for every CDR3 protein. Counted here are about 400,000 distinct CDR3 sequences, 18% occurring once; the ten biggest clones make up around 1.6%. The specimen was peripheral blood. Receptors were obtained from a young woman with Graves' ophthalmopathy.

The chain employs TRBV5-6 and TRBJ1-1; D call uncertain. In germline, CDR1 is SGHDT, CDR2 YYEEEE. There are 14 residues in the CDR3. The V end was cut by 1 base, the J end by 5 bases, with 12 bases between. The CDR3 nucleotides are TGTGCCAGCAGCTTGTACCGTATGGGGACTGAAGCTTTCTTT. Residues: CASSLYRMGTEAFF. Looking up the rest from reference TRBV5-6 and TRBJ1-1 gives the full variable domain: DAGVTQSPTHLIKTRGQQVTLRCSPKSGHDTVSWYQQALGQGPQFIFQYYEEEERQRGNFPDRFSGHQFPNYSSELNVNALLLGDSALYLCASSLYRMGTEAFFGQGTRLTVV.

At least ten counts were recorded for this clonotype. V gene TRBV20-1 combines with J gene TRBJ2-7; 7 nucleotides match TRBD1. Looked up from germline, CDR1 is DFQATT and CDR2 is SNEGSKA (reference sequence). After removal of 3 bases from V and 3 bases from J, the junction contained 8 bases not matched to a gene. The CDR3 length is 14 residues. The CDR3: CSARDGQVNYEQYF. CDR3 nucleotides: TGCAGTGCTAGGGACGGACAGGTGAACTACGAGCAGTACTTC.

There are many counts of this clonotype. The chain has TRBV7-2 and TRBJ1-3, with 7 bases that match TRBD1. This CDR3 comprises 20 residues. Germline values: CDR1 SGHTA, CDR2 FQGNSA. J lost 0 bases, V lost 5 bases, and 19 bases had no gene match. The CDR3, as DNA: TGTGCCAGCAGCGCCGTCCCGGGACAGTCATTTTCTCTCTCTGGAAACACCATATATTTT. It specifies CASSAVPGQSFSLSGNTIYF.

This clonotype was found many times. The chain has TRBV28 and TRBJ1-5; no firm D call. V was cut by 6 bases and J by 1 base, with 16 bases left in between. Germline V lookup: CDR1 MDHEN, CDR2 SYDVKM. This CDR3 has 16 amino acids. DNA of the CDR3: TGTGCCAGCAGCTCACCTCCCCAATGGAGCAATCAGCCCCAGCATTTT. Translated, it gives CASSSPPQWSNQPQHF.

This clonotype came up many times. The chain combines TRBV6-2 or TRBV6-3 with TRBJ2-7, with D maybe TRBD1 (7 bases). The CDR3 is 16 residues long. The V and J ends lost 4 bases and 3 bases respectively, with 19 bases between them. Germline assignment: CDR1 MNHEY and CDR2 SVGEGT. CDR3 bases: TGTGCCAGCAGTTCGCCCCGGGGGACAGAACACTACGAGCAGTACTTC. Encoded protein: CASSSPRGTEHYEQYF.

Ten or more counts support this clonotype. The V gene is TRBV11-2, the J gene TRBJ2-7; TRBD2 is a possible D gene (6 bases). This CDR3 is 15 amino acids long. CDR1 and CDR2 (germline): SGHAT, FQNNGV. Trimming left V 5 bases short and J 3 bases short, with 17 bases between. The CDR3 is CASSHGTSRGYEQYF. The CDR3 bases are TGTGCCAGCAGCCACGGGACTTCCCGGGGCTACGAGCAGTACTTC.

This clonotype was detected ten times or more. V is TRBV6-1 and J is TRBJ2-7; D unresolved. The ends were cut back, 10 bases at V and 0 bases at J, with 10 bases in the middle. The CDR3 totals 12 residues. The germline gives CDR1 MNHNS, CDR2 SASEGT. CDR3 nucleotides: TGTGCCACCTCGGCCTCCTCCTACGAGCAGTACTTC. The encoded protein is CATSASSYEQYF.

This clonotype appeared many times. The chain carries TRBV6-1 and TRBJ2-5, with 8 bases aligning to TRBD1. CDR1 is MNHNS and CDR2 is SASEGT in the germline V gene. The CDR3 is 15 amino acids. Trimming at V came to 6 bases and at J to 4 bases, leaving 10 bases not matched to a gene. CDR3 coding DNA: TGTGCCAGCAGCGACGGACAGGGTTCGGGAGAGACCCAGTACTTC. This translates into CASSDGQGSGETQYF.

This clonotype was seen a handful of times. This rearrangement joins TRBV3-1 to TRBJ2-7; TRBD2 matches 11 bases. CDR1 and CDR2 from the germline V gene are LGHDT and YNNKEL (reference sequence). V trimming: 4 bases; J trimming: 0 bases; junction bases outside the gene matches: 8. This CDR3 has 17 residues. For the CDR3, the DNA is TGTGCCAGCAGCCCGGGACTAGCGGATACCAGCTCCTACGAGCAGTACTTC. It specifies CASSPGLADTSSYEQYF.

At least ten counts were recorded for this clonotype. The CDR3 loop reads CASSSIRQGFSKQYF. The CDR3 DNA reads TGTGCCAGCAGTTCAATTCGACAGGGATTTAGTAAGCAGTACTTC. The J gene is TRBJ2-7, the V gene TRBV28; 7 nucleotides align to TRBD1. With V trimmed by 4 bases and J by 8 bases, 14 bases remained unmatched. Germline-derived CDR1 and CDR2 are MDHEN and SYDVKM. CDR3 length: 15 residues.

At least ten counts were recorded for this clonotype. This chain uses TRBV5-1 with TRBJ1-1, with no clear D. The germline V gene encodes CDR1 SGHRS and CDR2 YFSETQ. The CDR3 has 15 amino acids. The V gene lost 0 bases and the J gene lost 4 bases, with 13 bases spanning the gap. Here the CDR3 reads CASSLVTLLATEAFF. The CDR3 DNA sequence: TGCGCCAGCAGCTTGGTTACCCTGTTGGCCACTGAAGCTTTCTTT.